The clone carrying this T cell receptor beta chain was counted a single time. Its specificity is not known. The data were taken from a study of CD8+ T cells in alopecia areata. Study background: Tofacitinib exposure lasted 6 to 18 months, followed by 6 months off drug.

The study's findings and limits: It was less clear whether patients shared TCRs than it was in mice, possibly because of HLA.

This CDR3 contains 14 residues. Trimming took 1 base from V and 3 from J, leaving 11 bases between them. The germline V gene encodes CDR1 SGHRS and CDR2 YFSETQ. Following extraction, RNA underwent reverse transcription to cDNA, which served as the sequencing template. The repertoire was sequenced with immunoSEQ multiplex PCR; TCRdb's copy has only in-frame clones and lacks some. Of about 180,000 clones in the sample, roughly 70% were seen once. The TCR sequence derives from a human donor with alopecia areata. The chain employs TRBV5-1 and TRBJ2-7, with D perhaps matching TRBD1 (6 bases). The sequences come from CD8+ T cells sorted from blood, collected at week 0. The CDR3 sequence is CASSLRQEDYEQYF. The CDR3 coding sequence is TGCGCCAGCAGCTTGAGACAGGAGGACTACGAGCAGTACTTC.